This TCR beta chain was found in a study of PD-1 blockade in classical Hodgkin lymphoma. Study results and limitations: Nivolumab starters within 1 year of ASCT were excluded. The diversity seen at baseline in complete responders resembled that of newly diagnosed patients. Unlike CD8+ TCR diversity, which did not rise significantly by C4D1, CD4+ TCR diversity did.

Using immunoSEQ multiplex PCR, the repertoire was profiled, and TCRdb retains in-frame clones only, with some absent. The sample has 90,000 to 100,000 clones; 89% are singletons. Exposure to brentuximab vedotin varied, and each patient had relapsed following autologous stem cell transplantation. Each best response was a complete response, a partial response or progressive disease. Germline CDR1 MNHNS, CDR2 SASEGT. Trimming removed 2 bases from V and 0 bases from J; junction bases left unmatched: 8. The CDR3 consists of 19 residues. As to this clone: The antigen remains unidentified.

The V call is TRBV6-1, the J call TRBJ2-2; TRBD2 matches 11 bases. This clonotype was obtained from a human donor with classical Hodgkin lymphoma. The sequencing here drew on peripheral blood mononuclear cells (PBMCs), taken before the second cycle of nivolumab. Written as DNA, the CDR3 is TGTGCCAGCAGTGAATTCGGTAGCGGGAGGGAATCGAACACCGGGGAGCTGTTTTTT. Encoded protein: CASSEFGSGRESNTGELFF.